Shown below are 20 T cell receptor beta chains from a single sample sequenced in a study of healthy donors' naive CD4 and CD8 T cells. Starting from 450 to 550 ng of total RNA, TCR libraries were made with linear amplification. MiXCR, applied by TCRdb to the reads, yields one record per CDR3 protein. The table has 180,000 or so distinct CDR3 sequences, about 74% seen once. Sequencing was done on a sample of naive CD4+ and CD8+ T cells sorted from blood, pooled from several donors. The source of these receptors is a pool of human donors in good health; the sample pools cells from several healthy donors.

The chain combines TRBV12-3 or TRBV12-4 with TRBJ1-5; 7 nucleotides agree with TRBD1. This CDR3 is built from 14 residues. Germline trimming cut 6 bases from V and 5 bases from J; bases unmatched to any gene: 7. CDR3 sequence: CASSPGQEYQPQHF. The CDR3 DNA reads as TGTGCCAGCAGCCCCGGACAGGAATATCAGCCCCAGCATTTT.

CDR3 region: CASSARPGNTEAFF. CDR3 bases: TGTGCCAGCAGCGCCCGTCCAGGGAACACTGAAGCTTTCTTT. The V call is TRBV7-2, the J call TRBJ1-1; D remains ambiguous. The V gene's germline CDR1 is SGHTA and CDR2 FQGNSA. Deletions cut 5 bases from V and 1 base from J, with 11 bases between. CDR3 length: 14 residues.

This chain links TRBV10-3 with TRBJ1-1; TRBD1 is a possible D gene (5 bases). This CDR3 has 12 residues. Trimming cost V 5 bases and J 4 bases, with 8 bases left between them. Germline V lookup: CDR1 ENHRY, CDR2 SYGVKD. The DNA of the CDR3 is TGTGCCATCAGTCGTCAGGGCACTGAAGCTTTCTTT. Translated, it gives CAISRQGTEAFF.

This clonotype has just a few counts. The V and J genes are TRBV6-5 and TRBJ2-1; no firm D call. With 2 bases removed from V and 4 bases from J, the gap between germline ends came to 6 bases. Germline V lookup: CDR1 MNHEY, CDR2 SVGAGI. This CDR3 has 13 amino acids. CDR3 loop: CASSYGRYNEQFF. As DNA, the CDR3 is TGTGCCAGCAGTTACGGGCGTTACAATGAGCAGTTCTTC.

The chain carries TRBV27 and TRBJ1-3; tentative D call: TRBD1 (5 bases). Deletions cut 6 bases from V and 4 bases from J, with 16 bases between. Per the germline V gene, CDR1 is MNHEY and CDR2 is SMNVEV (reference sequence). CDR3 length equals 15 residues. DNA of the CDR3: TGTGCCAGCAGGCGCAGGGCGTCATCAGGAAACACCATATATTTT. It specifies CASRRRASSGNTIYF.

V and J are TRBV6-5 and TRBJ2-7; 7 bases are a match to TRBD2. The ends lost 6 bases at V and 0 bases at J; junction bases unmatched: 11. Germline values: CDR1 MNHEY, CDR2 SVGAGI. The CDR3 length is 16 residues. CDR3 sequence reads: CASSRSGLADSYEQYF. DNA of the CDR3: TGTGCCAGCAGCCGCAGTGGGCTAGCGGACTCCTACGAGCAGTACTTC.

This chain links TRBV20-1 with TRBJ1-1; perhaps TRBD1 as D (5 bases). From germline, CDR1 is DFQATT and CDR2 SNEGSKA (reference sequence). The CDR3 has 16 amino acids. V lost 2 bases to trimming and J lost 0 bases, with 16 bases between them. DNA of the CDR3: TGCAGTGCTAGACAACCGAGGGGCGGGATGAACACTGAAGCTTTCTTT. This codes for CSARQPRGGMNTEAFF.

This clonotype has just one count. This rearrangement joins TRBV6-2 or TRBV6-3 to TRBJ2-7; 9 bases align to TRBD2. V shed 4 bases and J 3 bases; nucleotides not matched to a gene: 7. The CDR3 is 15 residues long. Germline-derived CDR1 and CDR2 are MNHEY and SVGEGT. CDR3 region: CASSSPSGDYYEQYF. In DNA, the CDR3 is TGTGCCAGCAGTTCCCCTAGCGGGGACTACTACGAGCAGTACTTC.

The V gene is TRBV29-1, the J gene TRBJ1-2; 9 bases agree with TRBD1. V dropped 6 bases and J dropped 5; count of bases not matched to a gene: 7. CDR3 length: 13 residues. The germline V gene has CDR1 SQVTM and CDR2 ANQGSEA. In DNA, the CDR3 is TGCAGCGTCGATGCGGGACAGGGTTATGGCTACACCTTC. It specifies CSVDAGQGYGYTF.

V and J are TRBV29-1 and TRBJ2-7; 12 nucleotides align to TRBD1. J lost 5 bases, V lost 3 bases, and 8 bases had no gene match. The CDR3 sequence is 15 residues long. The germline CDR1 and CDR2 sequences are SQVTM and ANQGSEA. The CDR3 DNA follows: TGCAGCGTTGAGTTGGGACAGGGGGCGACAAACGAGCAGTACTTC. It is translated as CSVELGQGATNEQYF.

This clonotype was counted between two and nine times. The rearrangement links TRBV5-1 to TRBJ2-2; tentative D call: TRBD1 (5 bases). The CDR3 is made up of 15 amino acids. In germline, CDR1 is SGHRS, CDR2 YFSETQ. The V and J ends lost 4 bases and 0 bases respectively, with 10 bases between them. The CDR3 is CASSATATNTGELFF. The CDR3 nucleotides read TGCGCCAGCAGCGCGACAGCTACGAACACCGGGGAGCTGTTTTTT. The variable domain in full, completed from reference TRBV5-1 and TRBJ2-2, reads KAGVTQTPRYLIKTRGQQVTLSCSPISGHRSVSWYQQTPGQGLQFLFEYFSETQRNKGNFPGRFSGRQFSNSRSEMNVSTLELGDSALYLCASSATATNTGELFFGEGSRLTVL.

The chain links TRBV5-4 to TRBJ1-4; possibly TRBD1 for D (5 bases). CDR3 length: 14 amino acids. Per the germline V gene, CDR1 is SGHNT and CDR2 is YYREEE (reference sequence). Trimming removed 4 bases at V and 6 bases at J, with 13 bases between. For the CDR3, the DNA is TGTGCCAGCAGCCCGGGGACCAAACATGAAAAACTGTTTTTT. This encodes CASSPGTKHEKLFF.

V and J are TRBV30 and TRBJ1-2; D call uncertain. V lost 1 base to trimming and J lost 4 bases, with 10 bases between them. The CDR3 totals 13 residues. The germline V gene has CDR1 GTSNPN and CDR2 SVGIG (reference sequence). The CDR3 DNA reads as TGTGCCTGGAGTGCCTCCCTAGCCTATGGCTACACCTTC. It encodes CAWSASLAYGYTF.

The J gene is TRBJ1-1, the V gene TRBV19, with D hard to call. The length of the CDR3 is 11 residues. Per germline, CDR1 LNHDA and CDR2 SQIVND (reference sequence). The V gene lost 10 bases and the J gene lost 3 bases, with 9 bases spanning the gap. The CDR3 DNA follows: TGTGCCACCCGGGTCGACACTGAAGCTTTCTTT. Protein sequence: CATRVDTEAFF.

The rearrangement joins TRBV29-1 to TRBJ2-3; 14 nucleotides line up with TRBD2. This CDR3 contains 16 residues. The junction had 12 bases not matched to a gene; V was cut back by 6 bases and J by 7 bases. Germline V CDR1 and CDR2: SQVTM, ANQGSEA. CDR3 DNA: TGCAGCGTACGAGGGACTAGCGGGGGTAAGCCCTATACGCAGTATTTT. Encoded protein: CSVRGTSGGKPYTQYF.

V is TRBV29-1 and J is TRBJ2-1; 10 nucleotides line up with TRBD1. This CDR3 contains 16 residues. The germline CDR1 and CDR2 sequences are SQVTM and ANQGSEA. The V and J ends lost 7 bases and 6 bases, in that order; junction bases with no gene match: 15. The CDR3 bases are TGCAGCGCCTCCCGGGACAGGGGAAAGATATCCAATGAGCAGTTCTTC. It specifies CSASRDRGKISNEQFF.

V is TRBV6-6 and J is TRBJ2-1; TRBD1 agrees at 7 bases. From germline, CDR1 is MNHNY and CDR2 SVGAGI (reference sequence). This CDR3 is 16 amino acids long. V shed 7 bases, J shed 1 base, and the junction held 10 bases outside the gene matches. CDR3 region: CASTGTAIPSYNEQFF. The CDR3 nucleotides read TGTGCCAGCACGGGGACAGCTATACCGTCCTACAATGAGCAGTTCTTC.

Here the CDR3 DNA reads TGTGCCAGCAGCTCCGGAGGGCTGGGGGAGGAGACCCAGTACTTC. This encodes CASSSGGLGEETQYF. This chain uses TRBV7-2 with TRBJ2-5, with D perhaps TRBD2 (6 bases). V dropped 4 bases and J dropped 5 bases, with 17 bases sitting between them. This CDR3 is built from 15 residues. The V gene's germline CDR1 is SGHTA and CDR2 FQGNSA. Combining the CDR3 with reference TRBV7-2 and TRBJ2-5 gives the whole variable domain GAGVSQSPSNKVTEKGKDVELRCDPISGHTALYWYRQSLGQGLEFLIYFQGNSAPDKSGLPSDRFSAERTGGSVSTLTIQRTQQEDSAVYLCASSSGGLGEETQYFGPGTRLLVL.

This CDR3 reads CSVVPTDRVSEAFF. The CDR3 DNA reads as TGCAGCGTTGTGCCTACGGACAGGGTGTCTGAAGCTTTCTTT. The chain uses TRBV29-1 and TRBJ1-1; 8 bases line up with TRBD1. This CDR3 contains 14 residues. Germline V lookup: CDR1 SQVTM, CDR2 ANQGSEA. V shed 4 bases, J shed 6 bases, and the junction held 10 bases outside the gene matches.

This sequence joins TRBV6-5 and TRBJ2-7; 8 bases fit TRBD2. CDR3 length: 16 residues. Germline loops: CDR1 MNHEY, CDR2 SVGAGI. V was clipped by 2 bases and J by 4 bases; unmatched bases: 10. CDR3 sequence: CASSYNPIAGRYEQYF. DNA of the CDR3: TGTGCCAGCAGTTACAACCCCATAGCGGGACGGTACGAGCAGTACTTC.